Below, 23 T cell receptor beta chains from the same sample are listed, as sequenced in a study of T cells in Graves' hyperthyroidism and ophthalmopathy. The investigators amplified TCR beta CDR3 regions from RNA transcripts. HTBI primers were employed in a first-round RT-PCR of the TCR CDR3. Each CDR3 protein is one row after TCRdb ran MiXCR on the multiplex PCR reads. The sample contains under 450,000 distinct CDR3 sequences, about 13% of which appear only once. The material sequenced was blood. All receptors derive from a man aged 25-40 years with Graves' hyperthyroidism that later progressed to Graves' ophthalmopathy.

This clonotype showed up many times. The rearrangement joins TRBV13 to TRBJ1-2; D call uncertain. The CDR3 is made up of 15 amino acids. CDR1 and CDR2 from the germline V gene are PRHDT and FYEKMQ (reference sequence). The ends were cut back, 0 bases at V and 4 bases at J, with 12 bases in the middle. In DNA, the CDR3 is TGTGCCAGCAGCTTAGGAGGGCGGTTTGGCTATGGCTACACCTTC. Amino acids: CASSLGGRFGYGYTF.

This clonotype has a count of ten or more. This chain connects TRBV28 to TRBJ1-2; possible D gene TRBD1, 5 bases. CDR1 and CDR2 (germline): MDHEN, SYDVKM. V lost 6 bases, J lost 8 bases, and 19 bases lay in between. The CDR3 length is 14 residues. CDR3 residues: CASRPGLGRWGYTF. The CDR3 nucleotides are TGTGCCAGCAGGCCGGGTTTGGGACGTTGGGGCTACACCTTC.

This clonotype was seen repeatedly, ten times or more. The chain has TRBV28 and TRBJ1-2, with 10 bases aligning to TRBD1. Losses at the gene ends were 7 bases for V and 3 bases for J; bases not matched to a gene: 8. The germline gives CDR1 MDHEN, CDR2 SYDVKM. The CDR3 covers 15 residues. CDR3 protein: CASTPGTGVDYGYTF. The CDR3 DNA sequence: TGTGCCAGCACTCCGGGGACAGGGGTTGACTATGGCTACACCTTC.

V gene TRBV19 combines with J gene TRBJ1-1; 8 nucleotides align to TRBD1. The CDR3 is made up of 18 amino acids. Trimming took 5 bases from V and 1 from J; bases not matched to a gene: 15. Germline-derived CDR1 and CDR2 are LNHDA and SQIVND (reference sequence). The chain's CDR3 is CASSLRDRWMNSNTEAFF. The CDR3 DNA reads TGTGCCAGTAGTCTCCGGGACAGGTGGATGAACTCGAACACTGAAGCTTTCTTT.

This clonotype was observed at least ten times. The chain employs TRBV7-2 and TRBJ2-1; 12 bases are shared with TRBD2. V gave up 3 bases and J gave up 7 bases; unmatched junction bases: 4. The CDR3 runs 15 residues. The germline gives CDR1 SGHTA, CDR2 FQGNSA. The CDR3 nucleotides read TGTGCCAGCAGCTTCCCTAGCGGGGGGGCAAATGAGCAGTTCTTC. Residues: CASSFPSGGANEQFF.

This clonotype has a count of ten or more. V and J are TRBV2 and TRBJ1-1; the D gene is possibly TRBD1 (6 bases). V was pared by 6 bases and J by 2 bases, with 16 bases between. Germline-derived CDR1 and CDR2 are SNHLY and FYNNEI. The CDR3 has 15 amino acids. The CDR3 loop is CASRPMGGGNTEAFF. DNA for the CDR3: TGTGCCAGCAGGCCGATGGGGGGCGGAAACACTGAAGCTTTCTTT.

Worth noting for this clonotype: Since a much larger clone is just one base distant, this may be a read error. The chain uses TRBV28 and TRBJ1-6, with D maybe TRBD1 (5 bases). The germline gives CDR1 MDHEN, CDR2 SYDVKM. With 1 base removed from V and 7 bases from J, the gap between germline ends came to 11 bases. The length of the CDR3 is 15 residues. CDR3 DNA: TGTGCCAGCAGTTTATCGCGGGGCTGGAATTCACCCCTCCACTTT. It translates to CASSLSRGWNSPLHF.

V is TRBV7-3 and J is TRBJ2-2; 8 nucleotides match TRBD1. The V gene's germline CDR1 is SGHTA and CDR2 FQGTGA. The CDR3 consists of 18 residues. V dropped 3 bases and J dropped 1; count of bases not matched to a gene: 10. The CDR3 here is CASSFHHTGTGNTGELFF. The CDR3 nucleotides read TGTGCCAGCAGCTTCCACCACACCGGGACAGGGAACACCGGGGAGCTGTTTTTT.

This clonotype was seen many times. V gene TRBV5-1 combines with J gene TRBJ1-4; D call uncertain. V lost 3 bases to trimming and J lost 7 bases, with 16 bases between them. The CDR3 consists of 15 residues. The V gene's germline CDR1 is SGHRS and CDR2 YFSETQ. This CDR3 is CASSSRTGPAEKLFF. CDR3 sequence (DNA): TGCGCCAGCAGCTCTAGGACCGGCCCGGCTGAAAAACTGTTTTTT.

The table lists this clonotype with many counts. The V gene is TRBV28, the J gene TRBJ2-4; TRBD2 is a possible D gene (5 bases). Trimming took off 3 bases at V and 0 bases at J, with 12 bases between the two ends. The germline gives CDR1 MDHEN, CDR2 SYDVKM. CDR3 length: 16 residues. CDR3 DNA sequence: TGTGCCAGCAGTTTTGGTTTAGGGAGAGCCAAAAACATTCAGTACTTC. As protein: CASSFGLGRAKNIQYF. The full variable domain, rest sourced from reference TRBV28 and TRBJ2-4, is DVKVTQSSRYLVKRTGEKVFLECVQDMDHENMFWYRQDPGLGLRLIYFSYDVKMKEKGDIPEGYSVSREKKERFSLILESASTNQTSMYLCASSFGLGRAKNIQYFGAGTRLSVL.

This clonotype was seen a handful of times. The chain recombines TRBV20-1 with TRBJ2-5; D possibly corresponds to TRBD2 (5 bases). The V end was cut by 0 bases, the J end by 2 bases, with 13 bases between. This CDR3 is built from 15 residues. Germline assignment: CDR1 DFQATT and CDR2 SNEGSKA (reference sequence). CDR3 nucleotides: TGCAGTGCTAGAGATAACCGCGGGCTGCAAGAGACCCAGTACTTC. Protein: CSARDNRGLQETQYF.

The chain joins TRBV2 to TRBJ2-3, with D possibly TRBD1 on 6 matching bases. CDR3 length: 12 residues. The V gene's germline CDR1 is SNHLY and CDR2 FYNNEI. V was pared by 9 bases and J by 1 base, with 8 bases between. CDR3 bases: TGTGCCAGGAAGGGGGGCACAGATACGCAGTATTTT. Residues: CARKGGTDTQYF.

There are many counts of this clonotype. The CDR3 sequence is CATSDTNGGAGGEQYF. In DNA, the CDR3 is TGTGCCACCAGTGACACGAACGGGGGGGCTGGAGGCGAGCAGTACTTC. V usage is TRBV24-1 and J usage is TRBJ2-7; 8 bases match TRBD2. CDR1 KGHDR and CDR2 SFDVKD come from the germline V gene. This CDR3 contains 16 residues. V trimming: 4 bases; J trimming: 6 bases; junction bases outside the gene matches: 13.

This clonotype was recorded many times. J is TRBJ2-1 and V is TRBV6-6; 8 bases line up with TRBD2. CDR3 length equals 15 residues. J gave up 7 bases and V 2 bases, and 7 bases lay outside the gene matches. The germline gives CDR1 MNHNY, CDR2 SVGAGI (reference sequence). Here the CDR3 reads CASSYGELAVNEQFF. CDR3 nucleotide sequence: TGTGCCAGCAGTTACGGCGAACTAGCGGTAAATGAGCAGTTCTTC.

This clonotype was seen repeatedly, ten times or more. V is TRBV13 and J is TRBJ2-1; unclear D gene. V dropped 0 bases and J dropped 9 bases, with 6 bases sitting between them. CDR1 is PRHDT and CDR2 is FYEKMQ in the germline V gene (reference sequence). CDR3 size: 12 residues. The CDR3 loop reads CASSLGLGEQFF. The CDR3 nucleotides read TGTGCCAGCAGCTTAGGACTGGGTGAGCAGTTCTTC.

The V gene is TRBV7-6, the J gene TRBJ1-4; weak D call: TRBD1 (5 bases). The CDR3 spans 15 residues. The germline V and J ends were trimmed by 5 bases and 7 bases, with 17 bases remaining between them. Germline V gene lookup returns CDR1 SGHVS and CDR2 FNYEAQ. The CDR3 nucleotides read TGTGCCAGCAGCCAGACAACAGGAGAGGGTGAAAAACTGTTTTTT. Its translation: CASSQTTGEGEKLFF.

This clonotype was detected many times. This chain links TRBV24-1 with TRBJ1-1, with unresolved D. CDR1 is KGHDR and CDR2 is SFDVKD in the germline V gene. The CDR3 is made up of 12 amino acids. V was shortened by 3 bases and J by 5 bases, with 6 bases between the two germline ends. CDR3 nucleotide sequence: TGTGCCACCAGTGATGGAGGGACTGAAGCTTTCTTT. Translating gives CATSDGGTEAFF.

This chain links TRBV12-3 or TRBV12-4 with TRBJ2-3, with 11 bases lining up with TRBD2. Trimming at V came to 3 bases and at J to 8 bases, leaving 4 bases not matched to a gene. The CDR3 loop spans 14 amino acids. CDR3 in amino acids: CASSFLAGGSTQYF. The CDR3 DNA follows: TGTGCCAGCAGTTTTCTAGCGGGGGGTTCTACGCAGTATTTT.

This clonotype was counted only a few times. The chain has TRBV28 and TRBJ1-1; no reliable D call. The CDR3 contains 12 residues. Between the trimmed V and J ends, which lost 2 bases and 8 bases, there was a span of 9 bases. CDR1 MDHEN and CDR2 SYDVKM come from the germline V gene. CDR3 residues: CASSLIGREAFF. The CDR3 nucleotides read TGTGCCAGCAGTTTAATAGGACGAGAAGCTTTCTTT.

The DNA for the CDR3 is TGTGCCTGGGGGTCCGGACAGGGCTCCTACGAGCAGTACTTC. This codes for CAWGSGQGSYEQYF. This rearrangement joins TRBV30 to TRBJ2-7; TRBD1 matches 8 bases. The trim removed 5 bases at V and 0 bases at J, leaving 6 bases unmatched. This CDR3 region has 14 residues. Germline V gene data show CDR1 as GTSNPN and CDR2 as SVGIG (reference sequence).

The sample holds many counts of this clonotype. The rearrangement joins TRBV3-1 to TRBJ1-1, with 7 bases identical to TRBD1. The CDR3 consists of 15 residues. Germline CDR1 and CDR2: LGHDT and YNNKEL (reference sequence). The V segment lost 4 bases and the J segment 1 base; nucleotides outside the gene matches: 6. The CDR3 reads CASSRRQGPNTEAFF. CDR3 in DNA: TGTGCCAGCAGCCGCCGACAGGGCCCGAACACTGAAGCTTTCTTT.

This chain joins TRBV6-9 and TRBJ1-1; 7 bases line up with TRBD1. This CDR3 is built from 13 residues. Trimming at V came to 4 bases and at J to 5 bases, leaving 4 bases not matched to a gene. Per germline, CDR1 MNHGY and CDR2 SVAAGI. Here the CDR3 DNA reads TGTGCCAGCAGTTGTCAGGGGGGGACTGAAGCTTTCTTT. This sequence encodes CASSCQGGTEAFF.

V usage is TRBV7-9 and J usage is TRBJ1-2; D uncertain. Looked up from germline, CDR1 is SEHNR and CDR2 is FQNEAQ (reference sequence). There are 14 residues in the CDR3. Trimming took off 1 base at V and 2 bases at J, with 8 bases between the two ends. Written as DNA, the CDR3 is TGTGCCAGCAGCTTAGGGCAGAACAACTATGGCTACACCTTC. Its protein product is CASSLGQNNYGYTF.